These 24 T cell receptor beta chains originate from one sample sequenced in a study of identical twins. In TCRdb, the 5' RACE reads were re-called with MiXCR into one record per CDR3 protein. The profile covers 650,000 to 800,000 distinct CDR3 sequences, with more than 6.5% appearing a single time and around 0.95% taken by the ten largest. A further study also used this sample, focusing on yellow fever vaccine responses in identical twins.

The sequenced sample consisted of PBMCs. All receptors derive from a woman aged 18-30 years in good health.

The CDR3 nucleotides are TGTGCCAGCAGTCAGACAGCTCTACTCTACGAGCAGTACTTC. It yields the protein CASSQTALLYEQYF. The chain has TRBV7-2 and TRBJ2-7, with D possibly TRBD1 on 5 matching bases. CDR3 size: 14 residues. Germline CDR1 is SGHTA and CDR2 is FQGNSA. The germline V and J ends were trimmed by 6 bases and 3 bases, with 15 bases remaining between them.

This CDR3 is CASSEQGTGGYTF. CDR3 in DNA: TGCGCCAGCAGCGAACAGGGGACGGGGGGCTACACCTTC. The rearrangement links TRBV5-1 to TRBJ1-2; the match to TRBD1 covers 7 bases. This CDR3 comprises 13 residues. V dropped 4 bases and J dropped 8; count of bases not matched to a gene: 8. CDR1 SGHRS and CDR2 YFSETQ come from the germline V gene.

This clonotype has more than one count but fewer than ten. The gene calls are TRBV20-1 and TRBJ2-7; D not resolved. Germline V CDR1 and CDR2: DFQATT, SNEGSKA (reference sequence). CDR3 size: 10 residues. The V end was cut by 2 bases, the J end by 2 bases, with 1 base between. DNA of the CDR3: TGCAGTGCTAGACCCTACGAGCAGTACTTC. Translating gives CSARPYEQYF.

This clonotype has just a few counts. V usage is TRBV27 and J usage is TRBJ1-6; TRBD1 matches at 9 bases. This CDR3 is built from 14 residues. The J segment lost 8 bases and the V segment lost 5 bases, leaving 4 bases of the junction unmatched. Germline CDR1 and CDR2: MNHEY and SMNVEV (reference sequence). CDR3 amino acids: CASSGQGWDSPLHF. The CDR3 bases are TGTGCCAGCAGTGGACAGGGGTGGGATTCACCCCTCCACTTT.

The genes are TRBV9 and TRBJ2-6; tentative D call: TRBD2 (7 bases). In germline, CDR1 is SGDLS, CDR2 YYNGEE. The CDR3 is 18 amino acids. V lost 3 bases to trimming and J lost 0 bases, with 16 bases between them. CDR3 sequence reads: CASSARGGRFSGANVLTF. CDR3 DNA: TGTGCCAGCAGCGCGAGGGGGGGACGTTTCTCTGGGGCCAACGTCCTGACTTTC. The entire variable domain, with the rest obtained from reference TRBV9 and TRBJ2-6, is as follows: DSGVTQTPKHLITATGQRVTLRCSPRSGDLSVYWYQQSLDQGLQFLIQYYNGEERAKGNILERFSAQQFPDLHSELNLSSLELGDSALYFCASSARGGRFSGANVLTFGAGSRLTVL.

V gene TRBV29-1 combines with J gene TRBJ2-7, with D perhaps TRBD1 or TRBD2 (5 bases each). Trimming took off 6 bases at V and 6 bases at J, with 15 bases between the two ends. CDR3 size: 12 residues. Looked up from germline, CDR1 is SQVTM and CDR2 is ANQGSEA. CDR3 bases: TGCAGCGTGGACGGGGCAGGGAGCGAGCAGTACTTC. It is translated as CSVDGAGSEQYF.

The chain is built from TRBV6-1 and TRBJ2-7; 8 nucleotides match TRBD1. V was clipped by 6 bases and J by 4 bases; unmatched bases: 11. Germline assignment: CDR1 MNHNS and CDR2 SASEGT. CDR3 length: 15 amino acids. The CDR3 DNA reads as TGTGCCAGCAGCCGGGGACAGGAGAGGGCTTACGAGCAGTACTTC. As protein: CASSRGQERAYEQYF.

This clonotype appeared a few times. This chain links TRBV6-1 with TRBJ2-3; 13 nucleotides match TRBD2. The CDR3 covers 17 residues. The germline CDR1 and CDR2 sequences are MNHNS and SASEGT. The V and J ends lost 6 bases and 0 bases, in that order; junction bases with no gene match: 6. For the CDR3, the DNA is TGTGCCAGCAGCTTTGGGACTAGCGGGGCAAGCACAGATACGCAGTATTTT. As protein: CASSFGTSGASTDTQYF.

On this clonotype itself: A much larger clone lies a single base off, so this may be a read error. V and J are TRBV6-1 and TRBJ2-1; D unresolved. The ends were cut back, 5 bases at V and 5 bases at J, with 7 bases in the middle. The CDR3 length is 12 residues. Germline loops: CDR1 MNHNS, CDR2 SASEGT. DNA of the CDR3: TGTGCCAGCAGTCCGACCAACAATGAGCAGTTCTTC. Translated, it gives CASSPTNNEQFF.

This clonotype was recorded a few times. The chain joins TRBV7-8 to TRBJ1-6, with D maybe TRBD1 (6 bases). The CDR3 loop spans 15 amino acids. Germline V lookup: CDR1 SGHVS, CDR2 FQNEAQ. V gave up 4 bases and J gave up 10 bases, with 17 bases separating them. For the CDR3, the DNA is TGTGCCAGCAGCTGGGGGCAGAGACATGCCTCACCCCTCCACTTT. As protein: CASSWGQRHASPLHF. Filled out from reference TRBV7-8 and TRBJ1-6, the complete variable domain reads GAGVSQSPRYKVAKRGQDVALRCDPISGHVSLFWYQQALGQGPEFLTYFQNEAQLDKSGLPSDRFFAERPEGSVSTLKIQRTQQEDSAVYLCASSWGQRHASPLHFGNGTRLTVT.

This sequence joins TRBV28 and TRBJ1-3; D gene unclear. Germline V gives CDR1 MDHEN, CDR2 SYDVKM. Deletions cut 3 bases from V and 0 bases from J, with 6 bases between. The CDR3 runs 14 residues. In DNA, the CDR3 is TGTGCCAGCAGTTTGCCGTACTCTGGAAACACCATATATTTT. Amino acid sequence: CASSLPYSGNTIYF. Together with reference TRBV28 and TRBJ1-3, the CDR3 gives the full variable domain: DVKVTQSSRYLVKRTGEKVFLECVQDMDHENMFWYRQDPGLGLRLIYFSYDVKMKEKGDIPEGYSVSREKKERFSLILESASTNQTSMYLCASSLPYSGNTIYFGEGSWLTVV.

This clonotype was seen many times. The chain recombines TRBV10-3 with TRBJ2-2, with 7 bases lining up with TRBD1. In germline, CDR1 is ENHRY, CDR2 SYGVKD. V lost 4 bases and J lost 5; bases outside the gene matches: 7. This CDR3 region has 15 residues. Here the CDR3 DNA reads TGTGCCATCAGTGTCTTACAGGGGCGGACCGGGGAGCTGTTTTTT. Translation: CAISVLQGRTGELFF.

CDR3 DNA sequence: TGCGCCAGCAGCCAGCCACGACTAGCGGGAGGTAAGGATGAGCAGTTCTTC. It encodes CASSQPRLAGGKDEQFF. The chain has TRBV4-1 and TRBJ2-1; TRBD2 aligns across 13 bases. The CDR3 has 17 residues. The germline CDR1 and CDR2 sequences are MGHRA and YSYEKL. The trim removed 3 bases at V and 8 bases at J, leaving 10 bases unmatched.

The V call is TRBV20-1, the J call TRBJ2-3; weak D call: TRBD2 (7 bases). Germline V gene lookup returns CDR1 DFQATT and CDR2 SNEGSKA (reference sequence). The CDR3 is made up of 16 amino acids. V was pared by 2 bases and J by 4 bases, with 19 bases between. The CDR3 DNA reads TGCAGTGCTAGACCTCTAAAGGGGGGGCTCCCAGATACGCAGTATTTT. Protein product: CSARPLKGGLPDTQYF.

This clonotype was counted a few times. The chain uses TRBV29-1 and TRBJ2-2, with a weak D call TRBD2 (5 bases). Germline CDR1 is SQVTM and CDR2 is ANQGSEA. V shed 4 bases and J shed 6 bases, with 18 bases lying between them. CDR3 length: 15 amino acids. The CDR3 sequence: CSVVEGTVEAGELFF. In nucleotides, the CDR3 is TGCAGCGTTGTCGAGGGTACGGTCGAGGCCGGGGAGCTGTTTTTT.

This clonotype appeared a few times. This rearrangement joins TRBV2 to TRBJ2-7, with D unresolved. Germline V gives CDR1 SNHLY, CDR2 FYNNEI. The CDR3 has 13 residues. Trimming stripped 1 base from V and 7 bases from J, with 11 bases between. CDR3 in DNA: TGTGCCAGCAGTGAAGAACAGCTTTATGAGCAGTACTTC. Its translation: CASSEEQLYEQYF.

The rearrangement uses TRBV20-1 and TRBJ2-7, with 10 bases aligning to TRBD2. The CDR3 loop spans 16 amino acids. V lost 0 bases and J lost 6; bases outside the gene matches: 11. In germline, CDR1 is DFQATT, CDR2 SNEGSKA (reference sequence). CDR3 protein: CSARDGSAGGRREQYF. In DNA form, the CDR3 reads TGCAGTGCTAGAGATGGCTCAGCGGGGGGGCGACGCGAGCAGTACTTC.

V gene TRBV12-3 or TRBV12-4 combines with J gene TRBJ2-7; TRBD2 agrees at 13 bases. V lost 1 base to trimming and J lost 6 bases; unmatched junction nucleotides: 0. This CDR3 contains 14 residues. The CDR3 protein is CASSLGTSGSEQYF. For the CDR3, the DNA is TGTGCCAGCAGTTTAGGGACTAGCGGGAGCGAGCAGTACTTC.

This chain connects TRBV7-3 to TRBJ2-1; the match to TRBD1 covers 7 bases. The junction had 5 bases not matched to a gene; V was cut back by 3 bases and J by 9 bases. Germline CDR1 is SGHTA and CDR2 is FQGTGA. The CDR3 is made up of 13 amino acids. The CDR3 protein is CASSFQGGAEQFF. CDR3 sequence (DNA): TGTGCCAGCAGCTTCCAAGGGGGCGCTGAGCAGTTCTTC.

This clonotype was picked up a small number of times. At one boundary the junction diverges from the germline segment, which might be a read error. The V gene is TRBV7-7, the J gene TRBJ2-1, with D possibly being TRBD2 (6 bases). Germline CDR1 is SSHAT and CDR2 is FNYEAQ (reference sequence). This CDR3 is built from 16 residues. The CDR3, as DNA: TGTGCTAGCAGCTTAGCGGTAGGAACTCCCTACAATGAGCAGTTCTTC. This codes for CASSLAVGTPYNEQFF.

This clonotype was recorded many times. CDR3 nucleotide sequence: TGTGCCAGCAGCAACTACCCGGGGGGGGACAGGGACAATGAGCAGTTCTTC. Residues: CASSNYPGGDRDNEQFF. V is TRBV21-1 and J is TRBJ2-1; the DNA was not used to check the table's D call, TRBD1. TRBV21-1 is recorded as a pseudogene. The CDR3 spans 17 residues.

This clonotype was detected many times. The CDR3: CASSLGYGHPDQETQYF. CDR3 sequence (DNA): TGTGCCAGCAGCTTAGGATATGGACACCCGGACCAAGAGACCCAGTACTTC. V is TRBV7-8 and J is TRBJ2-5, with D maybe TRBD1 (5 bases). This CDR3 has 17 residues. Germline V gene lookup returns CDR1 SGHVS and CDR2 FQNEAQ. V lost 1 base and J 0 bases, leaving 15 bases between the germline ends.

This clonotype was observed at least ten times. This chain connects TRBV7-2 to TRBJ2-1; D perhaps matches TRBD2 (6 bases). The V end was cut by 5 bases, the J end by 0 bases, with 17 bases between. The CDR3 has 17 amino acids. Germline CDR1 is SGHTA and CDR2 is FQGNSA. The CDR3 region is CASSTSGPGSSYNEQFF. For the CDR3, the DNA is TGTGCCAGCAGCACCTCAGGCCCCGGGAGCTCCTACAATGAGCAGTTCTTC.

This clonotype was detected many times. This chain uses TRBV12-3 or TRBV12-4 with TRBJ2-1; D might be TRBD1 (5 bases). The V end was cut by 0 bases, the J end by 4 bases, with 13 bases between. The CDR3 spans 16 residues. The CDR3 protein is CASSLAQAQGYNEQFF. In DNA, the CDR3 is TGTGCCAGCAGTTTAGCGCAGGCCCAGGGTTACAATGAGCAGTTCTTC.